The 21 T cell receptor beta chains reported below all come from one sample, sequenced in a study of T cell responses to AZD1222 COVID-19 vaccine. Some clones are missing from TCRdb's copy, which holds only in-frame ones; the method was immunoSEQ multiplex PCR. The sample holds 95,000 to 150,000 clones, more than 80% seen once. The material sequenced was peripheral blood, taken on day 0 of AZD1222 vaccination. These receptors were taken from an adult in good health.

The J gene is TRBJ2-7, the V gene TRBV20-1, with 8 bases aligning to TRBD1. Germline trimming cut 3 bases from V and 5 bases from J; bases unmatched to any gene: 12. This CDR3 comprises 15 residues. From germline, CDR1 is DFQATT and CDR2 SNEGSKA (reference sequence). The DNA for the CDR3 is TGCAGTGCTAGTACGGGACAGGTCTTTTCTAACGAGCAGTACTTC. Translating gives CSASTGQVFSNEQYF.

Note on this clone: This specimen includes other DNA sequences encoding the same CDR3. The J gene is TRBJ2-7, the V gene TRBV12-3 or TRBV12-4; D is ambiguous. The CDR3 totals 11 residues. The germline V and J ends were trimmed by 3 bases and 6 bases, with 6 bases remaining between them. CDR3 sequence reads: CASSFSLEQYF. The CDR3 DNA sequence: TGTGCCAGCAGTTTCTCCCTCGAGCAGTACTTC.

The V and J genes are TRBV7-9 and TRBJ2-7; D may be TRBD1 (5 bases). This CDR3 has 15 amino acids. Germline CDR1 is SEHNR and CDR2 is FQNEAQ (reference sequence). The V end was cut by 5 bases, the J end by 2 bases, with 16 bases between. Written as DNA, the CDR3 is TGTGCCAGCAGCGGAGACAGTGTACTAACCTACGAGCAGTACTTC. It translates to CASSGDSVLTYEQYF.

The chain carries TRBV7-6 and TRBJ2-1; possibly TRBD2 for D (5 bases). Trimming left V 5 bases short and J 4 bases short, with 9 bases between. Germline lookup yields CDR1 SGHVS and CDR2 FNYEAQ. The CDR3 covers 13 residues. CDR3 loop: CASSIGLYNEQFF. CDR3 DNA sequence: TGTGCCAGCAGCATAGGACTGTACAATGAGCAGTTCTTC.

The chain has TRBV18 and TRBJ1-2; D possibly corresponds to TRBD1 (5 bases). Germline CDR1 is KGHSH and CDR2 is LQKENI. The V gene lost 2 bases and the J gene lost 0 bases, with 22 bases spanning the gap. This CDR3 is 19 amino acids long. CDR3 sequence reads: CASSPGRLPGYEANYGYTF. CDR3 bases: TGTGCCAGCTCACCAGGCCGTCTTCCAGGGTATGAAGCTAACTATGGCTACACCTTC.

The J gene is TRBJ2-3, the V gene TRBV5-1; TRBD2 matches at 8 bases. V lost 7 bases to trimming and J lost 4 bases; unmatched junction nucleotides: 14. CDR1 and CDR2 (germline): SGHRS, YFSETQ. The CDR3 length is 16 residues. CDR3 sequence reads: CASGGTRHNRADTQYF. CDR3 bases: TGCGCCAGCGGAGGGACTAGGCACAACAGGGCAGATACGCAGTATTTT.

This rearrangement joins TRBV18 to TRBJ1-5; a weak D match, TRBD1 (5 bases). The V end was cut by 6 bases, the J end by 3 bases, with 21 bases between. CDR1 and CDR2 from the germline V gene are KGHSH and LQKENI. This CDR3 spans 17 amino acids. This CDR3 is CASSPTGPGALNQPQHF. The CDR3 coding sequence is TGTGCCAGCTCCCCGACCGGGCCCGGGGCCCTCAATCAGCCCCAGCATTTT.

V and J are TRBV28 and TRBJ1-6; TRBD1 matches 8 bases. Germline V lookup: CDR1 MDHEN, CDR2 SYDVKM. J lost 9 bases, V lost 7 bases, and 8 bases had no gene match. The CDR3 is made up of 14 amino acids. The CDR3 coding sequence is TGTGCCAGCACGTTGACAGGGGTGGGTTCACCCCTCCACTTT. This encodes CASTLTGVGSPLHF.

This chain links TRBV5-1 with TRBJ1-1; possibly TRBD1 for D (6 bases). This CDR3 contains 15 residues. Per the germline V gene, CDR1 is SGHRS and CDR2 is YFSETQ. V lost 0 bases and J lost 4, with 13 bases in between. In DNA, the CDR3 is TGCGCCAGCAGCTTGGCGCCCGGGGGGCGCACTGAAGCTTTCTTT. This gives the protein CASSLAPGGRTEAFF.

V usage is TRBV7-8 and J usage is TRBJ2-7; D gene uncertain. CDR1 is SGHVS, CDR2 FQNEAQ, per germline. This CDR3 contains 11 residues. Trimming cost V 2 bases and J 6 bases, with 5 bases left between them. CDR3: CASSLWREQYF. The CDR3, as DNA: TGTGCCAGCAGCTTATGGCGCGAGCAGTACTTC.

The chain links TRBV19 to TRBJ1-6, with D unresolved. Trimming cost V 4 bases and J 7 bases, with 14 bases left between them. Germline CDR1 LNHDA, CDR2 SQIVND (reference sequence). The CDR3 totals 15 residues. The CDR3 DNA reads as TGTGCCAGTAGTAGTCAGCTGGGCGGAAATTCACCCCTCCACTTT. Translated: CASSSQLGGNSPLHF.

The rearrangement uses TRBV19 and TRBJ2-6; 8 nucleotides align to TRBD1. Germline trimming cut 3 bases from V and 4 bases from J; bases unmatched to any gene: 2. CDR3 length equals 15 residues. The V gene's germline CDR1 is LNHDA and CDR2 SQIVND (reference sequence). The CDR3 bases are TGTGCCAGTAGTATGACAGGGGCCGGGGCCAACGTCCTGACTTTC. Its translation: CASSMTGAGANVLTF.

V and J are TRBV14 and TRBJ1-5; TRBD1 is a possible D gene (6 bases). Germline V gene lookup returns CDR1 SGHDN and CDR2 FVKESK. CDR3 length equals 13 residues. Trimming took 6 bases from V and 6 from J, leaving 12 bases between them. The CDR3 DNA reads TGTGCCAGCAGTCCTAGGGGGGGTCAGCCCCAGCATTTT. Amino acids: CASSPRGGQPQHF.

The rearrangement joins TRBV15 to TRBJ2-3, with D perhaps given as TRBD1 or TRBD2 (5 bases each). The CDR3 sequence is 15 residues long. Trimming pared 5 bases from V and 1 base from J, leaving 13 bases between. Per germline, CDR1 LNHNV and CDR2 YYDKDF (reference sequence). The chain's CDR3 is CATSLRDLRTDTQYF. CDR3 nucleotide sequence: TGTGCCACCAGCCTAAGGGACCTTCGCACAGATACGCAGTATTTT.

This chain joins TRBV2 and TRBJ2-7; 12 bases are shared with TRBD2. Germline lookup yields CDR1 SNHLY and CDR2 FYNNEI. The trim removed 6 bases at V and 5 bases at J, leaving 8 bases unmatched. The CDR3 loop spans 15 amino acids. The chain's CDR3 is CASRALAGGPHEQYF. DNA for the CDR3: TGTGCCAGCAGAGCCCTAGCGGGAGGGCCCCACGAGCAGTACTTC.

The chain uses TRBV19 and TRBJ1-4; 12 nucleotides align to TRBD1. The germline gives CDR1 LNHDA, CDR2 SQIVND (reference sequence). V lost 6 bases, J lost 6 bases, and 11 bases stayed unmatched. The CDR3 is made up of 17 amino acids. The CDR3 DNA sequence: TGTGCCAGTAGCATGGGACAGGGGGCACCGGCCCATGAAAAACTGTTTTTT. Its translation is CASSMGQGAPAHEKLFF.

V is TRBV12-5 and J is TRBJ2-2, with a possible D match to TRBD2 (6 bases). This CDR3 has 12 amino acids. The germline V and J ends were trimmed by 5 bases and 7 bases, with 8 bases remaining between them. The germline gives CDR1 LGHNT, CDR2 FRNRAP. CDR3 sequence reads: CASGPGGGELFF. CDR3 bases: TGTGCTAGTGGTCCCGGGGGCGGGGAGCTGTTTTTT.

V and J are TRBV18 and TRBJ2-1, with 10 bases identical to TRBD2. The V gene end was trimmed by 4 bases and the J gene end by 6 bases; junction bases not matched to a gene: 9. CDR1 and CDR2 from the germline V gene are KGHSH and LQKENI. The CDR3 sequence is 16 residues long. The CDR3, as DNA: TGTGCCAGCTCACGAGGAGGGACTAGCGTCCGCAATGAGCAGTTCTTC. Protein product: CASSRGGTSVRNEQFF.

The chain joins TRBV27 to TRBJ2-1; the D is unclear. Germline CDR1 is MNHEY and CDR2 is SMNVEV (reference sequence). CDR3 size: 15 residues. Trimming removed 2 bases at V and 1 base at J, with 9 bases between. CDR3 sequence (DNA): TGTGCCAGCAGTTTACTTCCCTCTTCCTACAATGAGCAGTTCTTC. Translated: CASSLLPSSYNEQFF.

This rearrangement joins TRBV5-8 to TRBJ1-3; D unresolved. CDR1 and CDR2 from the germline V gene are SGHTS and YDEGEE. This CDR3 comprises 15 residues. Trimming pared 1 base from V and 0 bases from J, leaving 8 bases between. The CDR3, as DNA: TGTGCCAGCAGCTTGCTGGTGACCTCTGGAAACACCATATATTTT. Encoded protein: CASSLLVTSGNTIYF. Complete variable domain (other parts from reference TRBV5-8 and TRBJ1-3): EAGVTQSPTHLIKTRGQQATLRCSPISGHTSVYWYQQALGLGLQFLLWYDEGEERNRGNFPPRFSGRQFPNYSSELNVNALELEDSALYLCASSLLVTSGNTIYFGEGSWLTVV.

The sample holds a few counts of this clone. In DNA form, the CDR3 reads TGTGCCAGCACCCTGGGGGACACCTCAGAAGCTTTCTTT. Its protein product is CASTLGDTSEAFF. V gene TRBV5-6 combines with J gene TRBJ1-1; TRBD1 might be the D (6 bases). Trimming took 6 bases from V and 8 from J, leaving 17 bases between them. The CDR3 is 13 amino acids. Germline-derived CDR1 and CDR2 are SGHDT and YYEEEE.